The T cell receptor (beta chain) under discussion was sequenced for a study of T cell repertoires in cytomegalovirus infection. This clonotype has just a few counts. No antigen is known for it. One entry per CDR3 protein results from TCRdb running MiXCR on the reads. The sample lists fewer than 850,000 distinct CDR3 sequences, 25% to 30% occurring once. CDR1 is SGHTA and CDR2 is FQGNSA in the germline V gene. The CDR3 loop spans 17 amino acids. V shed 5 bases, J shed 0 bases, and the junction held 10 bases outside the gene matches. The chain recombines TRBV7-2 with TRBJ1-5, with TRBD1 matching 7 bases. The sample here was cultured CD8+ T cells from PBMCs, taken from culture after CMV antigen stimulation. The receptor was isolated from a human donor in good health (CMV status not recorded). Some clones in this sample may be carry-over from other donors' samples. The CDR3 loop is CASSRVGGSYSNQPQHF. The CDR3 DNA follows: TGTGCCAGCAGCCGCGTAGGGGGCTCCTATAGCAATCAGCCCCAGCATTTT.